One sample yielded the 19 T cell receptor beta chains listed below, sequenced in a study of T cells in Graves' hyperthyroidism and ophthalmopathy. It was RNA transcripts that yielded the amplified TCR beta CDR3 regions. Initially, a first-round RT-PCR of the TCR CDR3 employed the HTBI primer set. TCRdb recomputed calls from the multiplex PCR reads with MiXCR, one row per CDR3 protein. The sample gives approximately 640,000 distinct CDR3 sequences, around 15% of which show up once; 3.8% is in the top ten. Sequenced: blood. These receptors all come from a woman younger than 45 with Graves' hyperthyroidism.

The sample holds a few counts of this clonotype. The CDR3: CASSYSPGAEAFF. CDR3 DNA: TGTGCCAGCAGTTACTCGCCAGGGGCTGAAGCTTTCTTT. This chain joins TRBV6-5 and TRBJ1-1; D is possibly TRBD1 (6 bases). Trimming removed 0 bases from V and 6 bases from J, with 8 bases in between. The length of the CDR3 is 13 residues. Germline-derived CDR1 and CDR2 are MNHEY and SVGAGI.

This clonotype was observed at least ten times. CDR3 DNA: TGTGCCAGCAGTCCGCTGTTGGGACCAGCTAGCAATCAGCCCCAGCATTTT. It yields the protein CASSPLLGPASNQPQHF. The chain carries TRBV27 and TRBJ1-5; TRBD1 is a possible D gene (5 bases). Germline V gives CDR1 MNHEY, CDR2 SMNVEV (reference sequence). Trimming removed 5 bases from V and 0 bases from J, with 17 bases in between. This CDR3 comprises 17 residues.

The chain joins TRBV7-2 to TRBJ2-7; TRBD2 agrees at 10 bases. The CDR3 runs to 15 residues. Trimming took 5 bases from V and 0 from J; bases not matched to a gene: 4. Per germline, CDR1 SGHTA and CDR2 FQGNSA. The CDR3 region is CASSRGTSASYEQYF. The DNA of the CDR3 is TGTGCCAGCAGCAGGGGGACTAGCGCCTCCTACGAGCAGTACTTC.

This clonotype came up many times. This chain links TRBV6-1 with TRBJ1-1; TRBD1 is a possible D gene (6 bases). This CDR3 is built from 14 residues. The germline V and J ends were trimmed by 5 bases and 5 bases, with 15 bases remaining between them. CDR1 is MNHNS, CDR2 SASEGT, per germline. The CDR3: CASSTGTRGTEAFF. The CDR3 coding sequence is TGTGCCAGCAGTACAGGGACCCGGGGTACTGAAGCTTTCTTT.

In this sample, this clonotype turned up many times. CDR3 amino acids: CASSQDQGSSEQYF. The CDR3 DNA follows: TGTGCCAGCAGCCAAGACCAGGGGTCGAGCGAGCAGTACTTC. The chain combines TRBV3-1 with TRBJ2-7, with D perhaps matching TRBD1 (6 bases). The germline V gene encodes CDR1 LGHDT and CDR2 YNNKEL (reference sequence). V was clipped by 0 bases and J by 6 bases, with 12 bases between them. CDR3 length: 14 residues.

This clonotype was seen a handful of times. The genes are TRBV5-4 and TRBJ2-3; weak D call: TRBD2 (5 bases). Germline CDR1 is SGHNT and CDR2 is YYREEE (reference sequence). This CDR3 is 14 amino acids long. V gave up 0 bases and J gave up 6 bases, with 11 bases separating them. As DNA, the CDR3 is TGTGCCAGCAGCTTGGAGGGAGCAACGGATACGCAGTATTTT. Its protein product is CASSLEGATDTQYF.

Comments on this clonotype: This may be a read error, as it is one base from a much larger clone. J is TRBJ2-7 and V is TRBV2; D is ambiguous. The CDR3 runs to 12 residues. The germline V gene has CDR1 SNHLY and CDR2 FYNNEI. CDR3 nucleotides: TGTGCCAGCAGTTTCGGCAACTACGAGCGGTACTTC. It specifies CASSFGNYERYF.

Many counts were recorded for this clonotype. The chain is built from TRBV6-2 or TRBV6-3 and TRBJ2-7, with 8 positions matching TRBD2. CDR1 is MNHEY and CDR2 is SVGEGT in the germline V gene. The junction had 8 bases not matched to a gene; V was cut back by 2 bases and J by 5 bases. The CDR3 consists of 15 residues. The DNA for the CDR3 is TGTGCCAGCAGTTACGCGGGGGGCGACCTTGACGAGCAGTACTTC. This translates into CASSYAGGDLDEQYF.

Comment on this clonotype: Given the absence of the conserved phenylalanine or tryptophan at the CDR3 end, a read error is likely. The limits of the CDR3 on the DNA are not certain, so only TCRdb's listed CDR3 is given. The rearrangement uses TRBV18 and TRBJ2-5; the table's D call, TRBD1, has no DNA check behind it. Looked up from germline, CDR1 is KGHSH and CDR2 is LQKENI. Both ends counted, the CDR3 spans 13 residues. CDR3 amino acids: CASSAGVEETEYL.

Only a few counts were recorded for this clonotype. The chain links TRBV6-1 to TRBJ2-1, with D perhaps assigned TRBD1 or TRBD2 (5 bases each). Germline assignment: CDR1 MNHNS and CDR2 SASEGT. CDR3 length equals 17 residues. V was trimmed by 10 bases and J by 5 bases, leaving 27 bases between them. CDR3 amino acids: CATRPGPSRALHNEQFF. CDR3 nucleotides: TGTGCCACGCGTCCGGGACCCAGCCGGGCACTTCACAATGAGCAGTTCTTC.

This sequence joins TRBV4-3 and TRBJ2-7, with D perhaps matching TRBD1 (6 bases). Trimming stripped 0 bases from V and 3 bases from J, with 15 bases between. Germline V gene data show CDR1 as LGHNA and CDR2 as YSLEER. The CDR3 runs 16 residues. CDR3 residues: CASSQDSRDTLYEQYF. CDR3 in DNA: TGCGCCAGCAGCCAAGATTCCCGGGACACTCTCTACGAGCAGTACTTC.

This clonotype was counted only a few times. The chain employs TRBV28 and TRBJ2-1, with 10 bases that match TRBD2. CDR3 size: 15 residues. V was pared by 5 bases and J by 8 bases, with 9 bases of the junction left unmatched. Looked up from germline, CDR1 is MDHEN and CDR2 is SYDVKM. CDR3 protein: CASSPLAGALYEQFF. The CDR3 coding sequence is TGTGCCAGCAGTCCTCTAGCGGGAGCGTTATATGAGCAGTTCTTC.

This clonotype was seen at least ten times. The chain employs TRBV11-1 and TRBJ2-7; TRBD1 agrees at 7 bases. The CDR3 runs 15 residues. After removal of 5 bases from V and 4 bases from J, the junction contained 11 bases not matched to a gene. The V gene's germline CDR1 is SGHAT and CDR2 FQDESV (reference sequence). The CDR3 nucleotides are TGTGCCAGCAGCCTATTCGGACAGGAGGAGTACGAGCAGTACTTC. Protein: CASSLFGQEEYEQYF.

This clonotype was recorded at least ten times. The gene calls are TRBV30 and TRBJ2-2, with TRBD1 as a possible D gene (5 bases). The germline V gene has CDR1 GTSNPN and CDR2 SVGIG (reference sequence). This CDR3 spans 14 amino acids. V was clipped by 0 bases and J by 7 bases, with 12 bases between them. The CDR3: CAWSVFQGYGELFF. In DNA, the CDR3 is TGTGCCTGGAGTGTATTCCAGGGATACGGGGAGCTGTTTTTT. The full variable domain, completed using reference TRBV30 and TRBJ2-2, is SQTIHQWPATLVQPVGSPLSLECTVEGTSNPNLYWYRQAAGRGLQLLFYSVGIGQISSEVPQNLSASRPQDRQFILSSKKLLLSDSGFYLCAWSVFQGYGELFFGEGSRLTVL.

This clonotype showed up just a few times. The gene calls are TRBV7-2 and TRBJ2-1; 8 positions match TRBD2. The CDR3 runs 14 residues. Germline assignment: CDR1 SGHTA and CDR2 FQGNSA. With V trimmed by 1 base and J by 6 bases, 2 bases remained unmatched. The CDR3 region is CASSLDLAGNEQFF. CDR3 nucleotides: TGTGCCAGCAGCTTAGATCTAGCGGGCAATGAGCAGTTCTTC. The whole variable domain, remainder taken from reference TRBV7-2 and TRBJ2-1, is GAGVSQSPSNKVTEKGKDVELRCDPISGHTALYWYRQSLGQGLEFLIYFQGNSAPDKSGLPSDRFSAERTGGSVSTLTIQRTQQEDSAVYLCASSLDLAGNEQFFGPGTRLTVL.

At least ten counts were recorded for this clonotype. This chain joins TRBV27 and TRBJ1-6; D possibly corresponds to TRBD1 (5 bases). This CDR3 has 17 amino acids. V dropped 3 bases and J dropped 0 bases, with 12 bases sitting between them. CDR1 and CDR2 from the germline V gene are MNHEY and SMNVEV (reference sequence). The CDR3 sequence is CASSFRGGSSYNSPLHF. Here the CDR3 DNA reads TGTGCCAGCAGTTTCCGGGGGGGGAGCTCCTATAATTCACCCCTCCACTTT.

Ten or more counts support this clonotype. The CDR3 bases are TGCAGTGCTAGTTGGCGGGAGACAGGAGATACGCAGTATTTT. Amino acids: CSASWRETGDTQYF. This chain uses TRBV20-1 with TRBJ2-3; D is possibly TRBD2 (7 bases). Trimming left V 3 bases short and J 5 bases short, with 15 bases between. CDR1 is DFQATT, CDR2 SNEGSKA, per germline (reference sequence). The CDR3 loop spans 14 amino acids.

This clonotype was recorded many times. CDR3 in amino acids: CASTLGYRGLSPNQPQHF. CDR3 DNA: TGTGCCAGCACCCTTGGGTACCGAGGGCTCAGTCCCAATCAGCCCCAGCATTTT. This chain uses TRBV7-8 with TRBJ1-5; D gene ambiguous. V was trimmed by 7 bases and J by 3 bases, leaving 25 bases between them. There are 18 residues in the CDR3. Germline loops: CDR1 SGHVS, CDR2 FQNEAQ.

V usage is TRBV20-1 and J usage is TRBJ2-1; 12 positions agree with TRBD2. CDR3 length: 17 residues. The V and J ends lost 3 bases and 5 bases, in that order; junction bases with no gene match: 11. CDR1 and CDR2 (germline): DFQATT, SNEGSKA (reference sequence). CDR3 residues: CSARPLAGGIRDNEQFF. CDR3 sequence (DNA): TGCAGTGCTAGGCCACTAGCGGGAGGTATACGGGACAATGAGCAGTTCTTC.